This TCR beta chain was documented in a study of T cell repertoires in cytomegalovirus infection. Looking at the study overall: Matching HLA type and CMV infection were both indicated by public TCR beta signatures. The study, taken as a whole, reports: The cumulative frequency of public TCR beta families distinguished individuals who carried CMV together with the relevant HLA.

CDR1 and CDR2 (germline): LGHDT, YNNKEL (reference sequence). Trimming cost V 2 bases and J 0 bases, with 10 bases left between them. The length of the CDR3 is 15 residues. Concerning this clonotype: Its antigen is not known.

TCRdb fed the reads into MiXCR, producing one record per CDR3 protein. The sample gives about 450,000 distinct CDR3 sequences, around 32% of which show up once; roughly an eighth is in the top ten. The genes are TRBV3-1 and TRBJ1-1; D is unresolved. Sequencing input: PBMCs. This sequence originates from a human donor in good health (CMV status not recorded). Some clones in this sample may be carry-over from other donors' samples. The CDR3 nucleotides read TGTGCCAGCAGCCAAAAACCCCTCGTGAACACTGAAGCTTTCTTT. This gives the protein CASSQKPLVNTEAFF.